This T cell receptor beta chain was sequenced for a study of PD-1 blockade in classical Hodgkin lymphoma. Brentuximab vedotin exposure varied, and every patient relapsed after autologous stem cell transplantation. Best responses were complete response, partial response or progressive disease. Germline CDR1 is SGHAT and CDR2 is FQNNGV. V shed 5 bases and J shed 0 bases, with 11 bases lying between them. The CDR3 is made up of 14 amino acids. Clones were sequenced by immunoSEQ multiplex PCR, and TCRdb holds only the in-frame ones, with some missing. The sample carries some 64,000 clones, roughly 88% recorded once.

This receptor was taken from a human donor with classical Hodgkin lymphoma. The sequencing used peripheral blood mononuclear cells (PBMCs), collected at baseline. The chain combines TRBV11-2 with TRBJ2-7; D ambiguous. The CDR3 protein is CASSQMWSSYEQYF. CDR3 DNA: TGTGCCAGCAGCCAAATGTGGAGCTCCTACGAGCAGTACTTC.